The T cell receptor beta chain described here comes from a study of T cell repertoires in cytomegalovirus infection (dated by TCRdb to 2018 to 2020). With respect to the entire study: Peptide stimulations targeted recently identified HLA-C-restricted CMV epitopes, whose presentation resists viral immunomodulation, together with well-studied HLA-B-restricted epitopes. Donor HLA type was relevant to the analysis, because carriage of CMV infection together with the matching HLA type was indicated by public TCR beta signatures. General conclusions and limits of the study: In the ex vivo response, HLA-C-restricted CMV-specific TCR beta clonotypes were dominant, and in two of eight donors the single most frequent clonotype came from this HLA-C-restricted group. In both this cohort and an independent roughly 350-donor cohort, the cumulative frequency of public TCR beta family members distinguished carriers of CMV infection plus the relevant HLA type.

V sheds 6 bases and J sheds 0 bases, leaving 14 bases between their ends. CDR1 and CDR2, per the germline V gene, are MNHEY and SVGEGT. The CDR3 has 15 amino acids, counting the end cysteine and phenylalanine. CDR3 DNA only is kept here, 45 bases in frame from base 1. This specimen's treatment or condition label, interpreted: in vitro stimulation with specific CMV peptide epitopes to enrich CMV-specific T cells. Sequenced using an Illumina HiSeq 1500. TCRdb handled the public reads itself, with Q25 trimming in fastp and clone calling in MiXCR, and kept productive beta chains. CDR3 protein duplicates are merged, each entry listing the most common genes and DNA. The sample table contains approximately 470,000 distinct CDR3 sequences; only one count was recorded for under 45% of them. The biggest ten clones account for around 44% of the sample. Note on this clonotype: It has no known antigen specificity. The record has no base qualities; no much larger clone is one base away.

The TCR originated in a human donor in good health (CMV status not recorded). Some clones in this sample may be carry-over from other donors' samples. The source material was cultured PBMCs, sampled from culture after CMV antigen stimulation. This sequence uses TRBV6-2 or TRBV6-3 and TRBJ1-1; the D gene is perhaps TRBD1, on 6 matching bases. The CDR3 loop reads CASSGGTLLNTEAFF. The base sequence is TGTGCCAGCAGCGGCGGGACACTCCTGAACACTGAAGCTTTCTTT.